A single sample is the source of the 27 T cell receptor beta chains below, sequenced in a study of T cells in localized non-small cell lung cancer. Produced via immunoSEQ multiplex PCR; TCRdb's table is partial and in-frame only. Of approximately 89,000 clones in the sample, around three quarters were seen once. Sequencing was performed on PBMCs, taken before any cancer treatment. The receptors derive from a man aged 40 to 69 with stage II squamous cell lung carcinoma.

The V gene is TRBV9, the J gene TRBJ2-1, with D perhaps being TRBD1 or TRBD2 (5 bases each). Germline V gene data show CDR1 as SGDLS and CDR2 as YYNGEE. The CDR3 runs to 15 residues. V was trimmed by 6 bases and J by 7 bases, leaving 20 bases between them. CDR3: CASTEGLAGRNEQFF. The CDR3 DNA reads TGTGCCAGCACTGAGGGGCTAGCCGGCCGAAATGAGCAGTTCTTC. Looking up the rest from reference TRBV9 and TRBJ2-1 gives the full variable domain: DSGVTQTPKHLITATGQRVTLRCSPRSGDLSVYWYQQSLDQGLQFLIQYYNGEERAKGNILERFSAQQFPDLHSELNLSSLELGDSALYFCASTEGLAGRNEQFFGPGTRLTVL.

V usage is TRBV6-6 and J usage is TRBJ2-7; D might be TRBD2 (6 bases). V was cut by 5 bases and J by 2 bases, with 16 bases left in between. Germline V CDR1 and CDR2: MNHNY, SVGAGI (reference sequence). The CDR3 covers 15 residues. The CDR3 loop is CASSPTRGLTYEQYF. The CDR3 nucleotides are TGTGCCAGCAGTCCGACTCGGGGACTTACCTACGAGCAGTACTTC.

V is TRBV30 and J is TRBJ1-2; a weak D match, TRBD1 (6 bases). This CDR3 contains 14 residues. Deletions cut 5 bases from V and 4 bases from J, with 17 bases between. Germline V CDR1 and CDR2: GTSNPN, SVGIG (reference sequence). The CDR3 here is CAWSPGRGVYGYTF. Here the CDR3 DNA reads TGTGCCTGGTCCCCCGGTAGGGGGGTCTATGGCTACACCTTC.

DNA of the CDR3: TGTGCCAGCAGCTTGGAACAGAGCAGGAGTCAGCCCCAGCATTTT. It encodes CASSLEQSRSQPQHF. V and J are TRBV5-8 and TRBJ1-5; no firm D call. Germline values: CDR1 SGHTS, CDR2 YDEGEE. CDR3 length: 15 amino acids. The V end lost 0 bases, the J end lost 6 bases, and 13 bases lay between the germline ends.

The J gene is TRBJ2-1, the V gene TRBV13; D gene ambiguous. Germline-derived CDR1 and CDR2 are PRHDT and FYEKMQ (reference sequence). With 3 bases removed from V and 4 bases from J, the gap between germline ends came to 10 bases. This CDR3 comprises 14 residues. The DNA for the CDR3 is TGTGCCAGCAGCTTTGGGCAGCCGTACAATGAGCAGTTCTTC. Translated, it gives CASSFGQPYNEQFF.

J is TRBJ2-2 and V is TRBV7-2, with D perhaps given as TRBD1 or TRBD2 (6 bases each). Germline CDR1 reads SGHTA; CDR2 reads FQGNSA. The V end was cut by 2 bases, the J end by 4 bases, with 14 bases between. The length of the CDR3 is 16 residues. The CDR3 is CASSLIGGHRTGELFF. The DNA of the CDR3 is TGTGCCAGCAGCTTAATCGGGGGACATCGCACCGGGGAGCTGTTTTTT.

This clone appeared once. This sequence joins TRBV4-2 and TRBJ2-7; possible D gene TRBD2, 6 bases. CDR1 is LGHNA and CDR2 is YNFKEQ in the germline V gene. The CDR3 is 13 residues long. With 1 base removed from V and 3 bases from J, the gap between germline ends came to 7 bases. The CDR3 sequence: CASSQGDFYEQYF. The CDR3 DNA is TGTGCCAGCAGCCAAGGGGACTTCTACGAGCAGTACTTC.

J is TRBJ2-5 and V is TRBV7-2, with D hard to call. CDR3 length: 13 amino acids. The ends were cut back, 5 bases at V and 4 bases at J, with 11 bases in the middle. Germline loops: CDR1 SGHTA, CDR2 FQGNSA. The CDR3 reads CASSPSGVETQYF. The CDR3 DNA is TGTGCCAGCAGCCCCTCGGGCGTAGAGACCCAGTACTTC.

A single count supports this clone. CDR3 in amino acids: CASSLWTGRLYSYEQYF. CDR3 nucleotides: TGTGCCAGCAGTTTGTGGACAGGCCGACTCTACTCCTACGAGCAGTACTTC. The J gene is TRBJ2-7, the V gene TRBV28, with 7 positions matching TRBD1. Losses at the gene ends were 3 bases for V and 0 bases for J; bases not matched to a gene: 11. This CDR3 is 17 amino acids long. Germline CDR1 and CDR2: MDHEN and SYDVKM.

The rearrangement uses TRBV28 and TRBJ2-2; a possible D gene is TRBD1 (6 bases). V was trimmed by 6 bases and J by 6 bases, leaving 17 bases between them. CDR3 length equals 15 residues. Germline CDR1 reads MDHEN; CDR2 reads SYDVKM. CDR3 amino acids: CASRDLTGKAGELFF. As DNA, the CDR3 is TGTGCCAGCAGGGACTTAACAGGGAAGGCCGGGGAGCTGTTTTTT.

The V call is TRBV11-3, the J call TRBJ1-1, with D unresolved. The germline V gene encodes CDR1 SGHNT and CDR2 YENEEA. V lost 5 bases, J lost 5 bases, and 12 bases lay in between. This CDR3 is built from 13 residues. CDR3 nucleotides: TGTGCCAGCAGCCCGGGATTGGGGACTGAAGCTTTCTTT. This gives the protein CASSPGLGTEAFF.

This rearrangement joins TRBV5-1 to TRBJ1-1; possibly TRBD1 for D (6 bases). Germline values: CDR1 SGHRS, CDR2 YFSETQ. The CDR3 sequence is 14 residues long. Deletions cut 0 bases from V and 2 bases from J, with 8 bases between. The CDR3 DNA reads TGCGCCAGCAGCTTGGAGGGGGGCAACACTGAAGCTTTCTTT. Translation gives CASSLEGGNTEAFF. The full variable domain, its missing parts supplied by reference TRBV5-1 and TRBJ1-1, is KAGVTQTPRYLIKTRGQQVTLSCSPISGHRSVSWYQQTPGQGLQFLFEYFSETQRNKGNFPGRFSGRQFSNSRSEMNVSTLELGDSALYLCASSLEGGNTEAFFGQGTRLTVV.

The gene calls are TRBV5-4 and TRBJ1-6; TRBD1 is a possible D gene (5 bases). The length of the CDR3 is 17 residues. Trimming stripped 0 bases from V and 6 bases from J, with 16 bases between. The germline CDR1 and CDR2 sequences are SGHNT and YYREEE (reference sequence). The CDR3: CASSLAGREVGNSPLHF. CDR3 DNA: TGTGCCAGCAGCTTGGCGGGCAGGGAGGTGGGTAATTCACCCCTCCACTTT.

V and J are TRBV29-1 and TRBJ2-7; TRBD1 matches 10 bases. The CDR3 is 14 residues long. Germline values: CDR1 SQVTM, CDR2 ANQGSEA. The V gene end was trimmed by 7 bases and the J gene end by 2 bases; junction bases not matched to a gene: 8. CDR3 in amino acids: CSARPGQGPYEQYF. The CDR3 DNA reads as TGCAGCGCCCGACCGGGACAGGGGCCCTACGAGCAGTACTTC.

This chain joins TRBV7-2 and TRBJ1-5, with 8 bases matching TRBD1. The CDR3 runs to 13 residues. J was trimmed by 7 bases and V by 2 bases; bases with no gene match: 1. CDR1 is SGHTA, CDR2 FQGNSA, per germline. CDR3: CASSLQGAQPQHF. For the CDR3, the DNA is TGTGCCAGCAGCTTACAGGGGGCGCAGCCCCAGCATTTT.

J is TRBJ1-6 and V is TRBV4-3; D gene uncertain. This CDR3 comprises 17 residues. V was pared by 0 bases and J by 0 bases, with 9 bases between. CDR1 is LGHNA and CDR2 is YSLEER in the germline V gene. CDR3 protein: CASSQDRSSSYNSPLHF. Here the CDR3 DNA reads TGCGCCAGCAGCCAAGACAGGTCAAGCTCCTATAATTCACCCCTCCACTTT.

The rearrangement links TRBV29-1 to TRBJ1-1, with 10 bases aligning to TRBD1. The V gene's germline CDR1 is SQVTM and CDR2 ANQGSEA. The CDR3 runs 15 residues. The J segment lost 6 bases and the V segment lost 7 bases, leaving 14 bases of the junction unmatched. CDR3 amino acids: CSALGTGEAAAEAFF. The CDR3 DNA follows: TGCAGCGCCCTGGGGACAGGGGAGGCAGCCGCTGAAGCTTTCTTT.

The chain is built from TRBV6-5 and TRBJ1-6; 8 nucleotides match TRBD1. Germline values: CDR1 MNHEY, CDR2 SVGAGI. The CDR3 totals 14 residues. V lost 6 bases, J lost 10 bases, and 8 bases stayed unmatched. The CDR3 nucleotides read TGTGCCAGCAGCCCCGGACAGGGATTCTCACCCCTCCACTTT. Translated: CASSPGQGFSPLHF.

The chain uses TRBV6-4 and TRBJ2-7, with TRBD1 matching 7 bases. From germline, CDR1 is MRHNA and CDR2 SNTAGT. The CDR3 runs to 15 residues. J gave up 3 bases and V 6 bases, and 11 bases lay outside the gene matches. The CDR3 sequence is CASRHTGTVSYEQYF. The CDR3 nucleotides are TGTGCCAGCAGGCACACCGGGACAGTGAGCTACGAGCAGTACTTC.

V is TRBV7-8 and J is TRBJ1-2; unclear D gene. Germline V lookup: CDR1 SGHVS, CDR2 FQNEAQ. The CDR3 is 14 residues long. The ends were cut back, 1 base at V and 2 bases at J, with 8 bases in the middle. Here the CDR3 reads CASSLGSGNYGYTF. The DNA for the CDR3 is TGTGCCAGCAGCTTAGGTTCGGGGAACTATGGCTACACCTTC.

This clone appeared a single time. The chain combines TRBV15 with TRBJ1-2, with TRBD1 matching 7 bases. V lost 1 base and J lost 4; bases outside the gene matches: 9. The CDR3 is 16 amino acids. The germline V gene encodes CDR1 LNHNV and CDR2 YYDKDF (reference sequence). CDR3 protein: CATSRGFGTAPYGYTF. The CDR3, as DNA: TGTGCCACCAGCAGAGGATTCGGGACAGCGCCCTATGGCTACACCTTC.

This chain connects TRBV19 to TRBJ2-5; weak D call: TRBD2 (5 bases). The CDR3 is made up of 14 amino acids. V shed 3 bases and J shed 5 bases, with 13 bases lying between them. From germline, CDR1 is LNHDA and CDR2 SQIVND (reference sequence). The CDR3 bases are TGTGCCAGTAGTATGGCGGGTGCTTCGGAGACCCAGTACTTC. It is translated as CASSMAGASETQYF.

CDR3 residues: CASSPRDRGGTDTQYF. For the CDR3, the DNA is TGTGCCAGCTCACCCCGGGACAGGGGGGGCACAGATACGCAGTATTTT. The J gene is TRBJ2-3, the V gene TRBV18; the match to TRBD1 covers 11 bases. The ends lost 3 bases at V and 1 base at J; junction bases unmatched: 3. The CDR3 has 16 amino acids. Germline V gives CDR1 KGHSH, CDR2 LQKENI.

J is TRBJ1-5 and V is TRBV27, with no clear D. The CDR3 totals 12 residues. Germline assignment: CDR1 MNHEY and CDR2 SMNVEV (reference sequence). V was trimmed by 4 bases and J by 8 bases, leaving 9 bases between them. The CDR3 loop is CASSSVGEPQHF. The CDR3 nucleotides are TGTGCCAGCAGTTCCGTGGGTGAGCCCCAGCATTTT.

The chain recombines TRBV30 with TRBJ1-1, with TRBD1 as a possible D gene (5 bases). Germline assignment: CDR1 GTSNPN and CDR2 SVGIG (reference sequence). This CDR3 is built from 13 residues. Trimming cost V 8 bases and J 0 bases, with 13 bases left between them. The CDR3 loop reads CAGAGALNTEAFF. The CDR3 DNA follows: TGTGCCGGGGCGGGAGCGTTGAACACTGAAGCTTTCTTT.

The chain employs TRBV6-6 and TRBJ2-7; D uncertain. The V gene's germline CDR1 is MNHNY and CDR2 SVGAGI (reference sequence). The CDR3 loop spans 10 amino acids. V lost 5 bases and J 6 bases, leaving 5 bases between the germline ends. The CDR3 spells CASSKAEQYF. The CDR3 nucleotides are TGTGCCAGCAGTAAGGCCGAGCAGTACTTC.

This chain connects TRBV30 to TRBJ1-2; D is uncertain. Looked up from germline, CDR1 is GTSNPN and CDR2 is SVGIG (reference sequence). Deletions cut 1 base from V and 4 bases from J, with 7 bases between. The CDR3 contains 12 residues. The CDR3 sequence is CAWSEYSYGYTF. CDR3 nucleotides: TGTGCCTGGAGTGAATACTCCTATGGCTACACCTTC.